The 24 T cell receptor beta chains below come from one sample, sequenced in a study of cytomegalovirus exposure and HLA in healthy donors. Both 60 Vbeta primers and 13 Jbeta primers went into the PCR. Clones were sequenced by immunoSEQ multiplex PCR, and TCRdb holds only the in-frame ones, with some missing. The sample has roughly 130,000 clones, 70% to 85% seen once. The sample consisted of PBMCs. Receptors originate from a woman between 18 and 29 years old in good health and CMV-seropositive.

This chain links TRBV18 with TRBJ2-5; 7 bases match TRBD2. This CDR3 has 14 amino acids. V was pared by 2 bases and J by 5 bases, with 5 bases of the junction left unmatched. Germline V gene data show CDR1 as KGHSH and CDR2 as LQKENI. CDR3 region: CASSPRLAGETQYF. For the CDR3, the DNA is TGTGCCAGCTCACCAAGACTAGCCGGTGAGACCCAGTACTTC. Looking up the rest from reference TRBV18 and TRBJ2-5 gives the full variable domain: NAGVMQNPRHLVRRRGQEARLRCSPMKGHSHVYWYRQLPEEGLKFMVYLQKENIIDESGMPKERFSAEFPKEGPSILRIQQVVRGDSAAYFCASSPRLAGETQYFGPGTRLLVL.

The chain links TRBV5-5 to TRBJ2-7; 7 bases match TRBD2. This CDR3 is 15 amino acids long. Trimming cost V 4 bases and J 7 bases; bases outside gene matches: 14. Germline V gene sequence: CDR1 SGHKS, CDR2 YYEKEE (reference sequence). The CDR3 sequence is CASSPRSGGEWEQYF. Here the CDR3 DNA reads TGTGCCAGCAGCCCACGGTCTGGGGGGGAGTGGGAGCAGTACTTC.

The rearrangement uses TRBV11-2 and TRBJ2-3; TRBD2 might be the D (6 bases). Trimming shortened V by 3 bases and J by 2 bases, and 9 bases separated the two germline ends. The germline CDR1 and CDR2 sequences are SGHAT and FQNNGV. The CDR3 runs to 14 residues. The CDR3 loop reads CASSLGLPTDTQYF. CDR3 nucleotides: TGTGCCAGCAGCTTGGGACTCCCCACAGATACGCAGTATTTT.

CDR3 DNA sequence: TGTGCCAGCAGCTCGCGACTGGAGAACACTGAAGCTTTCTTT. Translated: CASSSRLENTEAFF. The J gene is TRBJ1-1, the V gene TRBV7-9; D remains ambiguous. Trimming took off 4 bases at V and 1 base at J, with 10 bases between the two ends. This CDR3 contains 14 residues. From germline, CDR1 is SEHNR and CDR2 FQNEAQ (reference sequence).

This chain joins TRBV30 and TRBJ2-7; 8 bases match TRBD1. The length of the CDR3 is 14 residues. Germline CDR1 GTSNPN, CDR2 SVGIG (reference sequence). The ends lost 3 bases at V and 3 bases at J; junction bases unmatched: 7. The CDR3 protein is CAWRGNDRGYEQYF. In DNA form, the CDR3 reads TGTGCCTGGAGGGGAAACGACAGGGGCTACGAGCAGTACTTC.

Note on this clone: At one of its ends the junction is not consistent with the germline gene, which may arise from a read error. The chain uses TRBV7-7 and TRBJ2-2, with TRBD1 matching over 10 bases. From germline, CDR1 is SSHAT and CDR2 FNYEAQ (reference sequence). The CDR3 loop spans 18 amino acids. This CDR3 reads CASSSTPNFGQGEGELFF. Here the CDR3 DNA reads TGTGCTAGCAGCTCCACTCCCAATTTCGGACAGGGGGAGGGGGAGCTGTTTTTT.

CDR3 loop: CASSDSASGEPNEQFF. CDR3 in DNA: TGTGCCAGCAGTGACTCTGCTAGCGGGGAACCCAATGAGCAGTTCTTC. The chain carries TRBV6-4 and TRBJ2-1; 9 nucleotides line up with TRBD2. The trim removed 0 bases at V and 6 bases at J, leaving 6 bases unmatched. CDR3 length: 16 residues. Germline loops: CDR1 MRHNA, CDR2 SNTAGT.

The chain uses TRBV11-2 and TRBJ1-4; 11 bases map to TRBD1. This CDR3 spans 16 amino acids. Germline values: CDR1 SGHAT, CDR2 FQNNGV. V lost 1 base and J lost 8; bases outside the gene matches: 6. CDR3 loop: CASSLASGTGGEKLFF. The CDR3 DNA sequence: TGTGCCAGCAGCTTAGCCTCCGGGACAGGGGGGGAAAAACTGTTTTTT.

V gene TRBV7-6 combines with J gene TRBJ1-2, with 10 bases fitting TRBD1. Germline V lookup: CDR1 SGHVS, CDR2 FNYEAQ. The CDR3 sequence is 17 residues long. The V gene end was trimmed by 5 bases and the J gene end by 1 base; junction bases not matched to a gene: 10. CDR3 loop: CASSRRPGTGVNYGYTF. CDR3 DNA sequence: TGTGCCAGCAGCCGCAGACCAGGGACAGGGGTTAACTATGGCTACACCTTC. The full variable domain, its missing parts supplied by reference TRBV7-6 and TRBJ1-2, is GAGVSQSPRYKVTKRGQDVALRCDPISGHVSLYWYRQALGQGPEFLTYFNYEAQQDKSGLPNDRFSAERPEGSISTLTIQRTEQRDSAMYRCASSRRPGTGVNYGYTFGSGTRLTVV.

The gene calls are TRBV7-9 and TRBJ2-5; TRBD1 matches 9 bases. CDR3 size: 16 residues. The trim removed 5 bases at V and 0 bases at J, leaving 7 bases unmatched. Germline values: CDR1 SEHNR, CDR2 FQNEAQ (reference sequence). CDR3: CASSKTGDRDQETQYF. The CDR3 DNA reads TGTGCCAGCAGCAAGACAGGGGACAGGGACCAAGAGACCCAGTACTTC.

The V gene is TRBV6-1, the J gene TRBJ2-7; TRBD1 aligns across 9 bases. Germline CDR1 MNHNS, CDR2 SASEGT. This CDR3 region has 18 residues. Trimming took 2 bases from V and 5 from J; bases not matched to a gene: 16. The CDR3 nucleotides read TGTGCCAGCAGTGAACCGGGACAGGGCCGCCCCCGCCACGACGAGCAGTACTTC. As protein: CASSEPGQGRPRHDEQYF.

The gene calls are TRBV25-1 and TRBJ1-1, with 9 bases that match TRBD1. Germline lookup yields CDR1 MGHDK and CDR2 SYGVNS. Trimming removed 2 bases from V and 4 bases from J; junction bases left unmatched: 8. CDR3 size: 16 residues. The CDR3 is CASSEALGDRATEAFF. CDR3 DNA sequence: TGTGCCAGCAGTGAAGCGTTAGGGGACAGGGCCACTGAAGCTTTCTTT.

To note about this clone: The identical CDR3 is also encoded by other nucleotide sequences in the sample. V and J are TRBV27 and TRBJ2-7, with D possibly matching TRBD1 (5 bases). Between the trimmed V and J ends, which lost 6 bases and 0 bases, there was a span of 9 bases. The CDR3 runs 13 residues. Germline loops: CDR1 MNHEY, CDR2 SMNVEV (reference sequence). CDR3 DNA: TGTGCCAGCAGCTACAGGAGCTCCTACGAGCAGTACTTC. Protein: CASSYRSSYEQYF.

CDR3 DNA sequence: TGTGCCAGCGGGGAGACAACTAATGAAAAACTGTTTTTT. Amino acids: CASGETTNEKLFF. The chain is built from TRBV27 and TRBJ1-4, with D unresolved. Trimming stripped 8 bases from V and 0 bases from J, with 7 bases between. The CDR3 consists of 13 residues. CDR1 is MNHEY and CDR2 is SMNVEV in the germline V gene (reference sequence).

Worth noting for this clone: The germline gene is not matched at one end of the junction; a read error may be the cause. DNA for the CDR3: TGTTCCAGCAGCTACCAGCTTCGACAAAACACCGGGGAGCTGTTTTTT. The encoded protein is CSSSYQLRQNTGELFF. The chain employs TRBV7-9 and TRBJ2-2; D unresolved. The length of the CDR3 is 16 residues. Germline V lookup: CDR1 SEHNR, CDR2 FQNEAQ (reference sequence).

The chain uses TRBV10-3 and TRBJ1-2; TRBD1 matches at 8 bases. The CDR3 contains 15 residues. V shed 7 bases and J 5 bases; nucleotides not matched to a gene: 12. The germline gives CDR1 ENHRY, CDR2 SYGVKD. CDR3 in DNA: TGTGCCATCACCGATGGATTAACAGGGGGTTATGGCTACACCTTC. Protein product: CAITDGLTGGYGYTF.

The chain combines TRBV5-6 with TRBJ2-1, with D perhaps matching TRBD2 (6 bases). CDR1 and CDR2 from the germline V gene are SGHDT and YYEEEE. V was shortened by 2 bases and J by 2 bases, with 11 bases between the two germline ends. This CDR3 has 15 amino acids. In DNA form, the CDR3 reads TGTGCCAGCAGCTTCGGCGGGGCCCCCTACAATGAGCAGTTCTTC. Protein: CASSFGGAPYNEQFF.

This clone was detected only a few times. The chain employs TRBV6-5 and TRBJ2-5; no clear D gene. The CDR3 loop spans 13 amino acids. The V end lost 2 bases, the J end lost 4 bases, and 8 bases lay between the germline ends. CDR1 is MNHEY, CDR2 SVGAGI, per germline. This CDR3 reads CASSYGLPETQYF. For the CDR3, the DNA is TGTGCCAGCAGTTACGGGCTGCCAGAGACCCAGTACTTC.

The J gene is TRBJ2-7, the V gene TRBV7-6; no definite D call. Trimming took off 2 bases at V and 0 bases at J, with 14 bases between the two ends. Germline assignment: CDR1 SGHVS and CDR2 FNYEAQ. The CDR3 has 16 residues. The CDR3: CASSLSLAESSYEQYF. CDR3 nucleotides: TGTGCCAGCAGCTTAAGTTTGGCAGAAAGCTCCTACGAGCAGTACTTC.

This clone was counted a few times. V and J are TRBV10-3 and TRBJ1-5, with D unclear. Germline values: CDR1 ENHRY, CDR2 SYGVKD. The CDR3 is 16 amino acids. V was pared by 2 bases and J by 0 bases, with 11 bases between. Here the CDR3 DNA reads TGTGCCATCAGTGAGGCTGGAGGCAATAGCAATCAGCCCCAGCATTTT. As protein: CAISEAGGNSNQPQHF.

This clone was counted a single time. The J gene is TRBJ1-1, the V gene TRBV6-5; 7 nucleotides align to TRBD1. V was clipped by 2 bases and J by 4 bases; unmatched bases: 4. This CDR3 is built from 14 residues. Germline V gene data show CDR1 as MNHEY and CDR2 as SVGAGI. The CDR3 loop reads CASSYRGRVTEAFF. As DNA, the CDR3 is TGTGCCAGCAGTTACAGGGGGCGCGTCACTGAAGCTTTCTTT.

This chain uses TRBV5-5 with TRBJ2-4; tentative D call: TRBD2 (7 bases). Deletions cut 0 bases from V and 7 bases from J, with 14 bases between. Germline V gene data show CDR1 as SGHKS and CDR2 as YYEKEE (reference sequence). This CDR3 is built from 15 residues. In DNA, the CDR3 is TGTGCCAGCAGCTTGGTCATTTCGGGGGGCAACATTCAGTACTTC. This sequence encodes CASSLVISGGNIQYF. Looking up the rest from reference TRBV5-5 and TRBJ2-4 gives the full variable domain: DAGVTQSPTHLIKTRGQQVTLRCSPISGHKSVSWYQQVLGQGPQFIFQYYEKEERGRGNFPDRFSARQFPNYSSELNVNALLLGDSALYLCASSLVISGGNIQYFGAGTRLSVL.

A single count supports this clone. This chain uses TRBV9 with TRBJ2-7; D is unresolved. V lost 0 bases, J lost 1 base, and 20 bases lay in between. This CDR3 comprises 18 residues. Germline V gene data show CDR1 as SGDLS and CDR2 as YYNGEE. CDR3 loop: CASSVDAVAPLPSYEQYF. The CDR3 DNA is TGTGCCAGCAGCGTAGATGCGGTGGCCCCTCTTCCTTCCTACGAGCAGTACTTC.

In its sample, this clone was seen a few times. The CDR3: CASSDGGYNQPQHF. In nucleotides, the CDR3 is TGTGCCAGCAGTGATGGGGGGTACAATCAGCCCCAGCATTTT. The chain employs TRBV2 and TRBJ1-5; possible D gene TRBD1, 5 bases. The CDR3 totals 14 residues. Germline values: CDR1 SNHLY, CDR2 FYNNEI. The V end was cut by 3 bases, the J end by 3 bases, with 9 bases between.